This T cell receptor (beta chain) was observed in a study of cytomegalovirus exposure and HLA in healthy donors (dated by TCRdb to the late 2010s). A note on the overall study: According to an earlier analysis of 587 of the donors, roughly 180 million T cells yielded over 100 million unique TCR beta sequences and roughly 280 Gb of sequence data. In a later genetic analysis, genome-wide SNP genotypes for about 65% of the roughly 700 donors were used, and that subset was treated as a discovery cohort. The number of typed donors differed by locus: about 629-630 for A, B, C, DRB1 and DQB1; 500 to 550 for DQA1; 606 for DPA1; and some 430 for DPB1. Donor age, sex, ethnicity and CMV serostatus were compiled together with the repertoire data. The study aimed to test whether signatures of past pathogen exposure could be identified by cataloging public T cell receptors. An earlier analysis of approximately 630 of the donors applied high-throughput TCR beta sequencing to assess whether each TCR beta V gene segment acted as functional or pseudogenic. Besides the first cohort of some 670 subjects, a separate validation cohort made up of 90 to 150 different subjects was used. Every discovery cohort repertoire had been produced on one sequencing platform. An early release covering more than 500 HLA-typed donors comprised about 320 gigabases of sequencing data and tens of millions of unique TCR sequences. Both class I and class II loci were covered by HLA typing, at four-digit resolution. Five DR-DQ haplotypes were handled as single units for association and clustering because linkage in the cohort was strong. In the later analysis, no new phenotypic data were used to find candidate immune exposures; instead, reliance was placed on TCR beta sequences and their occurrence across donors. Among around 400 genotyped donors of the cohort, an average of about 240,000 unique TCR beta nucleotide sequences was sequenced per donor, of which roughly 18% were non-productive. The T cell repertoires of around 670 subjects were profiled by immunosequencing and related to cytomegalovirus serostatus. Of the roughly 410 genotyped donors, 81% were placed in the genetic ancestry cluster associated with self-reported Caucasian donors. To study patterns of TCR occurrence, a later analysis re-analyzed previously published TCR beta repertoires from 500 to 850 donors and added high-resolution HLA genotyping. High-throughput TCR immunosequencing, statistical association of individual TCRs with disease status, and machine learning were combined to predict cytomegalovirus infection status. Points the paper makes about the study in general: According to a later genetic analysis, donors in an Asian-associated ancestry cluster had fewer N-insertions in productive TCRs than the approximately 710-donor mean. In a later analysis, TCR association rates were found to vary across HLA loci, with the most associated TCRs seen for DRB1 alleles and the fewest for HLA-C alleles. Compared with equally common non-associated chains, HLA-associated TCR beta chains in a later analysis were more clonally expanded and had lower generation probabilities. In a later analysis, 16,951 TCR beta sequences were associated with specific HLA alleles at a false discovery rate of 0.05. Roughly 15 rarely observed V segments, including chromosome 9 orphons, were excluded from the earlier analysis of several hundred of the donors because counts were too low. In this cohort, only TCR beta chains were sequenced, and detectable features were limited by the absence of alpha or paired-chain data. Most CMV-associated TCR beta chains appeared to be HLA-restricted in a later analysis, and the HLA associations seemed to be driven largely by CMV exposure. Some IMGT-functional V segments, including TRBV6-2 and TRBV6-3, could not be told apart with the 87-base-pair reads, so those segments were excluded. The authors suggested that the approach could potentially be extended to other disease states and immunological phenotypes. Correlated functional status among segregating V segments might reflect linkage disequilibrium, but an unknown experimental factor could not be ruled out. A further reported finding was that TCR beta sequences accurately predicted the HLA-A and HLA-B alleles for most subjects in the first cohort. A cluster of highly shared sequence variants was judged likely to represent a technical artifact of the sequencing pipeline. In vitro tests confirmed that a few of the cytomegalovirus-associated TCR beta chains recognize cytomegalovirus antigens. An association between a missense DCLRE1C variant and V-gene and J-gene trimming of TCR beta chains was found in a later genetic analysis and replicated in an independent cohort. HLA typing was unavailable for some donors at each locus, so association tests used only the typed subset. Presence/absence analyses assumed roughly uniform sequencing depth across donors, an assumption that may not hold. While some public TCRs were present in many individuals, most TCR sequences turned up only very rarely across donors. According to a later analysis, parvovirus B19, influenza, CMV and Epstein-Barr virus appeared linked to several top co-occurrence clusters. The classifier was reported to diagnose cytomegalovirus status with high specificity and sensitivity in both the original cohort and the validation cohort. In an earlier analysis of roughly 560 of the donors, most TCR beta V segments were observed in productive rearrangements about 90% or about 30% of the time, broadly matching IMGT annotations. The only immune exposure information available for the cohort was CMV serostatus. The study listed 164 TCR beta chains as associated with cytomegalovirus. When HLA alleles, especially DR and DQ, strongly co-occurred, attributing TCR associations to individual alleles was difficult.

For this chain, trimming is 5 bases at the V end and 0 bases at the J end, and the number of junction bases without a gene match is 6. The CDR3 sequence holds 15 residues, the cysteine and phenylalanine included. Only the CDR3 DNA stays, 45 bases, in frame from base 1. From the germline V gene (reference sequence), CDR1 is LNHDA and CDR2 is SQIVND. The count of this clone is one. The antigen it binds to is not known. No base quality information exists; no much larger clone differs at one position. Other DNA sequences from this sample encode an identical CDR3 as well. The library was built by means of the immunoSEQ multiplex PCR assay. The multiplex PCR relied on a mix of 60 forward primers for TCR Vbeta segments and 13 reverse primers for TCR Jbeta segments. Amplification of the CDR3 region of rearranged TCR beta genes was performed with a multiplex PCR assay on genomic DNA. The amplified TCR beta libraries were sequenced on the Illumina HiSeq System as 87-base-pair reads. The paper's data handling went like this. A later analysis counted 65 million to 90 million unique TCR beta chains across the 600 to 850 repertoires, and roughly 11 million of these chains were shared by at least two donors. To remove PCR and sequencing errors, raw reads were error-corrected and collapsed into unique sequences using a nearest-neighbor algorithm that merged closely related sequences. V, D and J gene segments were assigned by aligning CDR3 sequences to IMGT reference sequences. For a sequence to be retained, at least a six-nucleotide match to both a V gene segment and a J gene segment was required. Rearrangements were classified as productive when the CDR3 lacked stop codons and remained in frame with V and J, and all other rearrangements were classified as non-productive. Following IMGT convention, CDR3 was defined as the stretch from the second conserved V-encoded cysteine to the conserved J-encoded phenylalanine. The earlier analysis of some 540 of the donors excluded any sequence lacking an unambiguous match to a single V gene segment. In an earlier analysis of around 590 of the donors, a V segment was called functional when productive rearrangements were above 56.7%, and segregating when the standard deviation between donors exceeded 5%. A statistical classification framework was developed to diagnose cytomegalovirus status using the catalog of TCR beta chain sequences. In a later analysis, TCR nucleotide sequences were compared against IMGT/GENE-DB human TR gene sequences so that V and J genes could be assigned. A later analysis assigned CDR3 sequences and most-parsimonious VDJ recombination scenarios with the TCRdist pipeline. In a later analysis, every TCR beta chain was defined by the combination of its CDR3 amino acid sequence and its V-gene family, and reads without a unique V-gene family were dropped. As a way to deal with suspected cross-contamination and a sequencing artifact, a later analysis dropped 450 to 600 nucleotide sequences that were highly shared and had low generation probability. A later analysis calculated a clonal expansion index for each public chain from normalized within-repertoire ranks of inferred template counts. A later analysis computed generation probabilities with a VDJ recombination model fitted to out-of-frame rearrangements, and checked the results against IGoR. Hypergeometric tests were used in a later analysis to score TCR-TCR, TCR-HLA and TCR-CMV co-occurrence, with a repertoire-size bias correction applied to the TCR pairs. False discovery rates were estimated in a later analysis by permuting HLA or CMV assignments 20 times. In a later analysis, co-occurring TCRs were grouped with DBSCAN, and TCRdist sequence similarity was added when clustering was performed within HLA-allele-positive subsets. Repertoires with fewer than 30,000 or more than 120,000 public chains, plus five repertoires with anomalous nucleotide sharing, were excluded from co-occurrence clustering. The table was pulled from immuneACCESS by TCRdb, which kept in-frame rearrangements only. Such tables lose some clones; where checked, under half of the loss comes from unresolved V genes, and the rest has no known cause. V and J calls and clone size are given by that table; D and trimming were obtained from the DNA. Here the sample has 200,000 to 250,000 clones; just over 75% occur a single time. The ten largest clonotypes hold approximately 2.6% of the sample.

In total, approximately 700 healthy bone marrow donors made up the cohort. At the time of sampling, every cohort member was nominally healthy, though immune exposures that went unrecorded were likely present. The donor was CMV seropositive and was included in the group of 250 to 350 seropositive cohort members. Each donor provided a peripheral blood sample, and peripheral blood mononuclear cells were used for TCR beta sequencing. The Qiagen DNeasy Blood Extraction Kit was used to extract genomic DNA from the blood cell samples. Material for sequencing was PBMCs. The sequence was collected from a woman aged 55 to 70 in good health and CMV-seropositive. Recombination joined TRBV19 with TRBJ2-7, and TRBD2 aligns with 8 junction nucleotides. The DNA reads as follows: TGTGCCAGTAGTTCCCGGCTAGCGGGCTCCTACGAGCAGTACTTC. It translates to CASSSRLAGSYEQYF.